This passage covers 23 T cell receptor beta chains from one sample sequenced in a study of OX40 agonist ivuxolimab in advanced cancers. The data were produced by immunoSEQ multiplex PCR, yet TCRdb's version contains in-frame clones alone and is incomplete. The table lists 40,000 to 50,000 clones, around 92% of them singletons, with around 0.63% in the top ten. This specimen consisted of CD4+ or CD8+ T cells sorted from blood, obtained in a trial of the OX40 agonist ivuxolimab. Every receptor here comes from an adult with an advanced solid tumor such as melanoma, head and neck, liver or kidney cancer.

The chain employs TRBV5-1 and TRBJ1-4; D unclear. The CDR3 extends over 14 amino acids. Germline values: CDR1 SGHRS, CDR2 YFSETQ. V was trimmed by 2 bases and J by 5 bases, leaving 10 bases between them. CDR3: CASSLRVGNEKLFF. The CDR3 DNA reads as TGCGCCAGCAGCTTACGGGTAGGGAATGAAAAACTGTTTTTT.

DNA of the CDR3: TGTGCCAGCAGCCACGGGACAGGGTGGCCGGGGGAGCTGTTTTTT. Encoded protein: CASSHGTGWPGELFF. V and J are TRBV6-5 and TRBJ2-2; 9 nucleotides agree with TRBD1. Germline V gene data show CDR1 as MNHEY and CDR2 as SVGAGI. The junction had 10 bases not matched to a gene; V was cut back by 6 bases and J by 8 bases. The CDR3 is 15 amino acids.

This sequence joins TRBV5-1 and TRBJ1-2; 10 positions agree with TRBD1. CDR3 size: 17 residues. Trimming took 4 bases from V and 4 from J; bases not matched to a gene: 13. CDR1 is SGHRS and CDR2 is YFSETQ in the germline V gene. CDR3: CASSPALTGTGVYGYTF. DNA for the CDR3: TGCGCCAGCAGCCCCGCCCTTACCGGGACAGGGGTCTATGGCTACACCTTC. Filled out from reference TRBV5-1 and TRBJ1-2, the complete variable domain reads KAGVTQTPRYLIKTRGQQVTLSCSPISGHRSVSWYQQTPGQGLQFLFEYFSETQRNKGNFPGRFSGRQFSNSRSEMNVSTLELGDSALYLCASSPALTGTGVYGYTFGSGTRLTVV.

In regard to this clone: Additional DNA sequences in this sample encode the identical CDR3. The V call is TRBV6-1, the J call TRBJ2-1; 7 nucleotides match TRBD1. The germline gives CDR1 MNHNS, CDR2 SASEGT. CDR3 length equals 15 residues. The J segment lost 4 bases and the V segment lost 4 bases, leaving 7 bases of the junction unmatched. The CDR3 protein is CASSARQGPYNEQFF. The CDR3 nucleotides are TGTGCCAGCAGTGCCCGACAGGGCCCATACAATGAGCAGTTCTTC.

The gene calls are TRBV5-6 and TRBJ1-2; D gene unclear. This CDR3 comprises 14 residues. CDR1 and CDR2 from the germline V gene are SGHDT and YYEEEE. V lost 0 bases and J 3 bases, leaving 9 bases between the germline ends. CDR3 region: CASSLGGVDYGYTF. The DNA for the CDR3 is TGTGCCAGCAGCTTGGGCGGGGTCGACTATGGCTACACCTTC.

The V gene is TRBV7-2, the J gene TRBJ2-2, with D perhaps matching TRBD1 (6 bases). Germline lookup yields CDR1 SGHTA and CDR2 FQGNSA. V lost 4 bases to trimming and J lost 4 bases, with 13 bases between them. The length of the CDR3 is 15 residues. CDR3 loop: CASSSQGRATGELFF. The CDR3 DNA sequence: TGTGCCAGCAGCTCACAGGGTAGAGCCACCGGGGAGCTGTTTTTT.

This chain links TRBV18 with TRBJ1-1, with D possibly TRBD1 on 6 matching bases. V lost 0 bases, J lost 6 bases, and 20 bases lay in between. Germline V lookup: CDR1 KGHSH, CDR2 LQKENI. The CDR3 consists of 17 residues. This CDR3 reads CASSPPVVSGAVSEAFF. The CDR3 DNA sequence: TGTGCCAGCTCACCACCGGTAGTTTCAGGGGCGGTATCTGAAGCTTTCTTT.

This chain connects TRBV18 to TRBJ2-7, with 8 positions matching TRBD2. V lost 2 bases and J lost 1; bases outside the gene matches: 7. The CDR3 has 16 residues. Germline V gene sequence: CDR1 KGHSH, CDR2 LQKENI. In DNA form, the CDR3 reads TGTGCCAGCTCACCAAGACAGCGCGGGAGGTCCTACGAGCAGTACTTC. Protein: CASSPRQRGRSYEQYF.

The CDR3 DNA reads as TGCAGCGTTTCCAGTCCCGGAGGTAATGAAGCTTTCTTT. Protein: CSVSSPGGNEAFF. The genes are TRBV29-1 and TRBJ1-1; D gene ambiguous. Germline values: CDR1 SQVTM, CDR2 ANQGSEA. The CDR3 extends over 13 amino acids. V lost 5 bases and J lost 7, with 17 bases in between.

Only a few counts were recorded for this clone. The rearrangement joins TRBV11-2 to TRBJ2-5; unclear D gene. V was shortened by 3 bases and J by 0 bases, with 5 bases between the two germline ends. The germline gives CDR1 SGHAT, CDR2 FQNNGV. This CDR3 has 13 residues. The CDR3 protein is CASSLGNQETQYF. In DNA form, the CDR3 reads TGTGCCAGCAGCTTGGGGAACCAAGAGACCCAGTACTTC.

Written as DNA, the CDR3 is TGCGCCAGCAGCTCTCTCGGGGCCTTTAATGAAAAACTGTTTTTT. It yields the protein CASSSLGAFNEKLFF. The chain combines TRBV5-1 with TRBJ1-4; TRBD1 might be the D (5 bases). Per the germline V gene, CDR1 is SGHRS and CDR2 is YFSETQ. The V end lost 3 bases, the J end lost 4 bases, and 13 bases lay between the germline ends. The CDR3 is 15 residues long.

The chain has TRBV7-6 and TRBJ2-7; tentatively, D is TRBD2 (6 bases). V was cut by 5 bases and J by 5 bases, with 16 bases left in between. The CDR3 runs to 14 residues. Germline CDR1 reads SGHVS; CDR2 reads FNYEAQ. CDR3 loop: CASSPGLATDEQYF. The CDR3 nucleotides are TGTGCCAGCAGCCCGGGACTTGCGACTGACGAGCAGTACTTC. Filled out from reference TRBV7-6 and TRBJ2-7, the complete variable domain reads GAGVSQSPRYKVTKRGQDVALRCDPISGHVSLYWYRQALGQGPEFLTYFNYEAQQDKSGLPNDRFSAERPEGSISTLTIQRTEQRDSAMYRCASSPGLATDEQYFGPGTRLTVT.

The V and J genes are TRBV7-8 and TRBJ2-5; no definite D call. The CDR3 is 13 residues long. Germline lookup yields CDR1 SGHVS and CDR2 FQNEAQ. Between the trimmed V and J ends, which lost 5 bases and 1 base, there was a span of 8 bases. This chain's CDR3 is CASSRGVQETQYF. As DNA, the CDR3 is TGTGCCAGCAGCCGTGGGGTCCAAGAGACCCAGTACTTC.

This rearrangement joins TRBV5-1 to TRBJ1-1; TRBD1 might be the D (6 bases). The CDR3 has 13 amino acids. Germline CDR1 SGHRS, CDR2 YFSETQ. Trimming pared 4 bases from V and 4 bases from J, leaving 11 bases between. The CDR3 sequence: CASSGTGITEAFF. CDR3 bases: TGCGCCAGCAGCGGTACAGGGATCACTGAAGCTTTCTTT.

This chain joins TRBV6-7 and TRBJ2-1, with D hard to call. TRBV6-7 belongs to the ORF category, with a function that is uncertain. V was pared by 11 bases and J by 8 bases, with 10 bases between. The CDR3 contains 10 residues. The CDR3 loop is CARGEHEQFF. Here the CDR3 DNA reads TGTGCCCGAGGTGAGCATGAGCAGTTCTTC.

This chain links TRBV7-2 with TRBJ2-4; D gene unclear. Trimming took 5 bases from V and 7 from J, leaving 12 bases between them. Germline V lookup: CDR1 SGHTA, CDR2 FQGNSA. The CDR3 runs 13 residues. The CDR3 DNA reads TGTGCCAGCAGCCTCGGCGGATGGAACATTCAGTACTTC. It encodes CASSLGGWNIQYF. Based on the CDR3 plus reference TRBV7-2 and TRBJ2-4, the full variable domain is GAGVSQSPSNKVTEKGKDVELRCDPISGHTALYWYRQSLGQGLEFLIYFQGNSAPDKSGLPSDRFSAERTGGSVSTLTIQRTQQEDSAVYLCASSLGGWNIQYFGAGTRLSVL.

In DNA, the CDR3 is TGTGCAAGTCGCTTAGCGCGGTCCTACCCCGAGTGTTTTCCCGTCTCCTACGAGCAGTACTTC. Amino acid sequence: CASRLARSYPECFPVSYEQYF. This chain links TRBV12-2 with TRBJ2-7; TRBD2, the table's D call, was not compared with the DNA. TRBV12-2 is a listed pseudogene. The CDR3 runs 21 residues.

V gene TRBV6-1 combines with J gene TRBJ2-7, with D possibly matching TRBD1 (5 bases). CDR1 is MNHNS and CDR2 is SASEGT in the germline V gene. V gave up 3 bases and J gave up 5 bases, with 14 bases separating them. The CDR3 covers 14 residues. CDR3 residues: CASSDRSGSDEQYF. CDR3 in DNA: TGTGCCAGCAGTGATAGATCAGGGTCCGACGAGCAGTACTTC.

This sequence joins TRBV11-3 and TRBJ2-5; D is unresolved. Germline CDR1 is SGHNT and CDR2 is YENEEA. CDR3 length equals 14 residues. Deletions cut 1 base from V and 2 bases from J, with 8 bases between. CDR3 bases: TGTGCCAGCAGCTTAGCGCGACGGCAAGAGACCCAGTACTTC. It encodes CASSLARRQETQYF. The entire variable domain, with the rest obtained from reference TRBV11-3 and TRBJ2-5, is as follows: EAGVVQSPRYKIIEKKQPVAFWCNPISGHNTLYWYLQNLGQGPELLIRYENEEAVDDSQLPKDRFSAERLKGVDSTLKIQPAELGDSAVYLCASSLARRQETQYFGPGTRLLVL.

The chain joins TRBV5-1 to TRBJ2-7; D is perhaps TRBD1 or TRBD2 (6 bases each). The germline CDR1 and CDR2 sequences are SGHRS and YFSETQ. Trimming stripped 1 base from V and 4 bases from J, with 12 bases between. The CDR3 sequence is 14 residues long. The CDR3 loop is CASSLPGAVYEQYF. The CDR3, as DNA: TGCGCCAGCAGCTTGCCGGGGGCGGTATACGAGCAGTACTTC.

This clone has a single count. J is TRBJ2-7 and V is TRBV5-1, with 7 bases matching TRBD2. Germline CDR1 reads SGHRS; CDR2 reads YFSETQ. With 4 bases clipped from V and 5 bases from J, the junction kept 12 bases outside the gene matches. CDR3 length: 15 amino acids. The CDR3 DNA follows: TGCGCCAGCAGCCCGGATTCCGGGAGGCTCAACGAGCAGTACTTC. Protein product: CASSPDSGRLNEQYF.

To note about this clone: The sample contains more than one DNA sequence encoding this CDR3. The chain recombines TRBV4-2 with TRBJ1-5, with D perhaps TRBD1 (5 bases). The V end lost 1 base, the J end lost 4 bases, and 5 bases lay between the germline ends. The CDR3 loop spans 13 amino acids. Germline assignment: CDR1 LGHNA and CDR2 YNFKEQ. The CDR3, as DNA: TGTGCCAGCAGCCAAGGGGGGAATCAGCCCCAGCATTTT. As protein: CASSQGGNQPQHF.

This sequence joins TRBV9 and TRBJ1-3; 8 bases agree with TRBD1. There are 15 residues in the CDR3. CDR1 SGDLS and CDR2 YYNGEE come from the germline V gene. V was clipped by 4 bases and J by 1 base; unmatched bases: 4. CDR3 region: CASSPTGGSGNTIYF. The CDR3 region has the DNA TGTGCCAGCAGCCCTACAGGGGGATCTGGAAACACCATATATTTT.